The entry below gives a single T cell receptor beta chain sequence along with its context. Antigen unknown. These data belong to a study of cytomegalovirus exposure and HLA in healthy donors. Study-wide findings and caveats: Looking again later, the authors saw that most CMV-associated TCR beta chains seemed HLA-restricted. Sequencing likely generated an artifact that appeared as a cluster of highly shared sequence variants. CMV serostatus was the only immune exposure information that was available.

Trimming cost V 2 bases and J 7 bases, with 18 bases left between them. CDR1 is MNHEY, CDR2 SMNVEV, per germline (reference sequence). This CDR3 has 16 amino acids. Vbeta (60) and Jbeta (13) primers were used in the PCR. Libraries were prepared by immunoSEQ multiplex PCR; TCRdb keeps only in-frame clonotypes and omits some of them. This table lists some 120,000 clones. Sequencing was done on a sample of PBMCs. The receptor comes from a woman aged 60-70 years in good health and CMV-seronegative. The J gene is TRBJ2-1, the V gene TRBV27; a possible D gene is TRBD1 (5 bases). The CDR3 here is CASSLEGARLRNEQFF. The CDR3 DNA sequence: TGTGCCAGCAGTTTAGAAGGGGCGCGACTTCGGAATGAGCAGTTCTTC.